This TCR beta chain was profiled in a study of blood T cell repertoires in COVID-19. Study-level information: T cells, B-cell-depleted T cells, or PBMCs provided the cDNA or gDNA that served as material.

The protocol was immunoSEQ multiplex PCR, while the TCRdb copy is restricted to in-frame clones and leaves out a portion. The table has about 94,000 clones, around 74% seen once; the top ten hold over 3.5%. J was trimmed by 3 bases and V by 4 bases; bases with no gene match: 6. The CDR3 loop spans 14 amino acids. Germline V gene lookup returns CDR1 MNHEY and CDR2 SVGAGI. For this clone: Other DNA variants within this sample encode the same CDR3.

The genes are TRBV6-5 and TRBJ2-7; 7 bases line up with TRBD1. This clonotype was sampled from a man in his sixties or seventies with COVID-19, enrolled during active disease. The sequenced sample consisted of peripheral blood. The CDR3 bases are TGTGCCAGCAGTTCCCCGGGACAGAGCTACGAGCAGTACTTC. This gives the protein CASSSPGQSYEQYF.